Following are 12 T cell receptor beta chains from one sample sequenced in a study of cytotoxic CD8 clonotypes in ibrutinib-treated CLL. Using immunoSEQ multiplex PCR, the repertoire was profiled, and TCRdb retains in-frame clones only, with some absent. The repertoire holds a few hundred thousand clones, with under 75% as singletons. The sequencing here drew on PBMCs, taken after 24 months of ibrutinib treatment. These receptors were collected from a human donor with chronic lymphocytic leukemia.

The CDR3 sequence: CAHQTSVTGELFF. As DNA, the CDR3 is TGTGCCCACCAAACTAGCGTCACCGGGGAGCTGTTTTTT. V gene TRBV28 combines with J gene TRBJ2-2; 7 bases agree with TRBD2. The germline V gene has CDR1 MDHEN and CDR2 SYDVKM. V lost 11 bases, J lost 4 bases, and 7 bases stayed unmatched. The CDR3 is 13 residues long.

The chain recombines TRBV6-5 with TRBJ2-3; 8 bases agree with TRBD1. This CDR3 has 16 residues. Germline CDR1 is MNHEY and CDR2 is SVGAGI. V lost 4 bases, J lost 4 bases, and 10 bases stayed unmatched. The chain's CDR3 is CASSWVGAGGADTQYF. Here the CDR3 DNA reads TGTGCCAGCAGTTGGGTAGGGGCAGGGGGCGCAGATACGCAGTATTTT.

This clone was picked up a small number of times. V and J are TRBV21-1 and TRBJ1-2; no DNA check was done on the table's D call, TRBD1. TRBV21-1 is a documented pseudogene. The CDR3 runs to 16 residues. CDR3 in DNA: TGTGCCAGCAGCAAAGTCGCAGGTCGATTCGTCTATGGCTACACCTTC. Protein sequence: CASSKVAGRFVYGYTF.

Concerning this clone: One end of the junction fails to match germline, which may point to a read error. The chain carries TRBV11-3 and TRBJ2-6, with D unclear. The V gene's germline CDR1 is SGHNT and CDR2 YENEEA. This CDR3 region has 15 residues. The CDR3 region is CASSLDSSGANVLTF. As DNA, the CDR3 is TGTGCCAGCAGCCTAGACTCCTCTGGGGCCAACGTCCTGACTTTC. Using reference TRBV11-3 and TRBJ2-6 for the parts outside the CDR3, the full variable domain is EAGVVQSPRYKIIEKKQPVAFWCNPISGHNTLYWYLQNLGQGPELLIRYENEEAVDDSQLPKDRFSAERLKGVDSTLKIQPAELGDSAVYLCASSLDSSGANVLTFGAGSRLTVL.

CDR3 residues: CASSQDPWRGTSGRASTDTQYF. CDR3 nucleotides: TGTGCCAGCAGCCAAGATCCCTGGCGAGGGACTAGCGGGAGGGCGAGCACAGATACGCAGTATTTT. J is TRBJ2-3 and V is TRBV4-2, with TRBD2 matching over 16 bases. Per the germline V gene, CDR1 is LGHNA and CDR2 is YNFKEQ. J gave up 0 bases and V 0 bases, and 12 bases lay outside the gene matches. This CDR3 is built from 22 residues.

The chain uses TRBV4-1 and TRBJ2-7, with a weak D call TRBD2 (5 bases). The CDR3 sequence is 14 residues long. The germline V gene has CDR1 MGHRA and CDR2 YSYEKL. The V and J ends lost 3 bases and 1 base respectively, with 10 bases between them. Here the CDR3 reads CASSQGTSSYEQYF. The CDR3 DNA is TGCGCCAGCAGCCAGGGTACTAGTTCCTACGAGCAGTACTTC.

A single count supports this clone. The chain recombines TRBV29-1 with TRBJ2-7; 9 nucleotides line up with TRBD2. J was trimmed by 4 bases and V by 4 bases; bases with no gene match: 14. CDR1 SQVTM and CDR2 ANQGSEA come from the germline V gene. The length of the CDR3 is 16 residues. CDR3 bases: TGCAGCGTTGGAAGGAAAAGGGCGGGGGGGAATTACGAGCAGTACTTC. Residues: CSVGRKRAGGNYEQYF.

This chain connects TRBV6-6 to TRBJ1-5, with D unclear. There are 14 residues in the CDR3. Between the trimmed V and J ends, which lost 6 bases and 7 bases, there was a span of 16 bases. Germline CDR1 is MNHNY and CDR2 is SVGAGI (reference sequence). For the CDR3, the DNA is TGTGCCAGCAGACAAACCCCCGGTGGACAGCCCCAGCATTTT. Encoded protein: CASRQTPGGQPQHF.

The chain joins TRBV5-6 to TRBJ2-2; D is unresolved. The CDR3 runs 13 residues. Germline V gene data show CDR1 as SGHDT and CDR2 as YYEEEE. The V end was cut by 0 bases, the J end by 3 bases, with 3 bases between. CDR3 sequence: CASSLGHTGELFF. The CDR3 bases are TGTGCCAGCAGCTTGGGGCACACCGGGGAGCTGTTTTTT.

The rearrangement uses TRBV20-1 and TRBJ1-2, with D hard to call. The V end was cut by 7 bases, the J end by 5 bases, with 11 bases between. This CDR3 is built from 11 residues. Looked up from germline, CDR1 is DFQATT and CDR2 is SNEGSKA (reference sequence). CDR3 sequence: CSGSSPYGYTF. As DNA, the CDR3 is TGCAGTGGGTCTTCGCCTTATGGCTACACCTTC.

A few counts support this clone. The chain joins TRBV7-6 to TRBJ2-1, with 9 bases fitting TRBD1. V shed 4 bases, J shed 6 bases, and the junction held 1 base outside the gene matches. Germline CDR1 is SGHVS and CDR2 is FNYEAQ. This CDR3 has 13 residues. CDR3 sequence reads: CASSSGQGNEQFF. The CDR3 DNA reads TGTGCCAGCAGCTCGGGACAGGGCAATGAGCAGTTCTTC.

This clone was found a few times. The J gene is TRBJ2-1, the V gene TRBV21-1; the table's D call TRBD1 went unverified against the DNA. TRBV21-1 is listed as a pseudogene. The CDR3 runs 15 residues. CDR3 in DNA: TGTGCCAGCAGCCCTCTGGCAGGGGGTTCGGTTGAGCAGTTCTTC. The encoded protein is CASSPLAGGSVEQFF.